This entry features one TCR beta chain sequence. The data are from a study of blood T cell repertoires in COVID-19. In the study overall: Acute and convalescent COVID-19 specimens originated in the United States, Italy and Spain. T cells, B-cell-depleted T cells, or PBMCs provided the cDNA or gDNA that served as material.

This CDR3 contains 15 residues. The V end lost 1 base, the J end lost 0 bases, and 7 bases lay between the germline ends. Per germline, CDR1 SGHNT and CDR2 YENEEA. Those enrolled, adults aged roughly 18 to 100 years, came from roughly 22 US areas. Original processing methods: Amplification of reference gene primers provided the estimated nucleated cell counts. Profiled with immunoSEQ multiplex PCR; TCRdb holds only in-frame clones, not every one. The DNA gave D and trimming, while V, J and clone size come from that table. This sample has approximately 200,000 clones, with roughly 88% found just once. The specimen was PBMCs or T cells enriched from blood (not recorded which). The clonotype was recovered from a woman aged 25 to 39 who had been exposed to COVID-19. This chain links TRBV11-3 with TRBJ2-1; perhaps TRBD1 as D (5 bases). This chain's CDR3 is CASSLGQYSYNEQFF. The CDR3 DNA follows: TGTGCCAGCAGCTTAGGACAGTACTCCTACAATGAGCAGTTCTTC.